This TCR beta chain was documented in a study of T cells in Graves' hyperthyroidism and ophthalmopathy. It was considered stable Graves' hyperthyroidism when ophthalmopathy did not progress within 18 months. This clonotype was counted at least ten times. The trim removed 6 bases at V and 4 bases at J, leaving 10 bases unmatched. The germline CDR1 and CDR2 sequences are DFQATT and SNEGSKA (reference sequence). This CDR3 spans 14 amino acids. RNA transcripts gave rise to amplified TCR beta CDR3 regions. First-round RT-PCR of the TCR CDR3 relied on the HTBI primer set. TCRdb fed the multiplex PCR reads into MiXCR, producing one record per CDR3 protein. The sample lists 350,000 to 400,000 distinct CDR3 sequences; about 19% were seen once.

The TCR sequence derives from a young woman with Graves' hyperthyroidism. Sequencing used blood. This chain connects TRBV20-1 to TRBJ1-2; TRBD1 aligns across 8 bases. The CDR3 protein is CSARGTGLGYGYTF. CDR3 coding DNA: TGCAGTGCAAGGGGGACAGGACTGGGCTATGGCTACACCTTC.